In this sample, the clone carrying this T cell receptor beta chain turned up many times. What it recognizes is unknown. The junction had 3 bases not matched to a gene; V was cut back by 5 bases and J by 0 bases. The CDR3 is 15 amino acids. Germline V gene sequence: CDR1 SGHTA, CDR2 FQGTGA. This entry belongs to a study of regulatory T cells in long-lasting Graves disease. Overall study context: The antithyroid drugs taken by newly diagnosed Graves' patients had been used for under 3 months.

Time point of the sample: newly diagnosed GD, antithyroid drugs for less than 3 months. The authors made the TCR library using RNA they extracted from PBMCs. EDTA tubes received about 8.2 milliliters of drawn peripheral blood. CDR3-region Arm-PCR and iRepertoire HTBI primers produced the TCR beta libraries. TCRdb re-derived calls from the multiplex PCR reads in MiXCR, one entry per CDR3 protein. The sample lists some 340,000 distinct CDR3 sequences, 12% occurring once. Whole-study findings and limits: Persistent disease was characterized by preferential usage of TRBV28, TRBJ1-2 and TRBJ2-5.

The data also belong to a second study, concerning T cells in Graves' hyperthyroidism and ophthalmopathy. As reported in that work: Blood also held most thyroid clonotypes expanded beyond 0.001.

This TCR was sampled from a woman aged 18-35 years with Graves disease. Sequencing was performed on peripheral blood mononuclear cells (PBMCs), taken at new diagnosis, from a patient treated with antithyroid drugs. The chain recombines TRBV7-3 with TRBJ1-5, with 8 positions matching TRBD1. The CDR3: CASSLTGDSNQPQHF. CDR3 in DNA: TGTGCCAGCAGCCTGACAGGGGATAGCAATCAGCCCCAGCATTTT.